The 25 T cell receptor beta chains below come from one sample, sequenced in a study of radiation and T cells in renal cell carcinoma. Repertoires were generated with immunoSEQ multiplex PCR, while TCRdb's copy carries only in-frame clones and drops some. The sample has tens of thousands of clones; about 79% are singletons. Time point defined: baseline pretreatment blood. Treatment described: 15 Gy SBRT to primary tumor, nephrectomy 4 weeks later. The sample consisted of blood, taken from a patient whose treatment included radiotherapy and nephrectomy. The receptors were gathered from a man in his 60s with renal cell carcinoma.

The J gene is TRBJ1-1, the V gene TRBV29-1; tentatively, D is TRBD1 (6 bases). The CDR3 covers 13 residues. In germline, CDR1 is SQVTM, CDR2 ANQGSEA. V dropped 6 bases and J dropped 1 base, with 12 bases sitting between them. The CDR3 coding sequence is TGCAGCGTCCTGAGGGGGAAGAACACTGAAGCTTTCTTT. It yields the protein CSVLRGKNTEAFF.

This chain joins TRBV4-3 and TRBJ1-3; 9 bases match TRBD1. Germline V lookup: CDR1 LGHNA, CDR2 YSLEER. V dropped 2 bases and J dropped 0; count of bases not matched to a gene: 5. The CDR3 is 17 residues long. CDR3 nucleotides: TGCGCCAGCAGCCAAACCGGGACAGGGACCTCTGGAAACACCATATATTTT. Translation: CASSQTGTGTSGNTIYF.

This chain connects TRBV5-1 to TRBJ1-2; the D gene is possibly TRBD1 (6 bases). This CDR3 contains 16 residues. Germline CDR1 SGHRS, CDR2 YFSETQ. The V end lost 2 bases, the J end lost 4 bases, and 18 bases lay between the germline ends. CDR3 loop: CASSFPGTPGSYGYTF. The CDR3 nucleotides are TGCGCCAGCAGCTTCCCCGGGACACCAGGGTCCTATGGCTACACCTTC.

V is TRBV19 and J is TRBJ1-1; 9 bases align to TRBD1. Germline CDR1 reads LNHDA; CDR2 reads SQIVND (reference sequence). The CDR3 has 14 residues. V lost 11 bases, J lost 5 bases, and 12 bases stayed unmatched. The CDR3 region is CASSLTGGLTEAFF. CDR3 in DNA: TGTGCCTCCTCTCTAACAGGGGGCTTGACTGAAGCTTTCTTT. The whole variable domain, remainder taken from reference TRBV19 and TRBJ1-1, is DGGITQSPKYLFRKEGQNVTLSCEQNLNHDAMYWYRQDPGQGLRLIYYSQIVNDFQKGDIAEGYSVSREKKESFPLTVTSAQKNPTAFYLCASSLTGGLTEAFFGQGTRLTVV.

This clone was recorded once. The chain recombines TRBV5-1 with TRBJ2-5, with unresolved D. CDR3 length: 13 amino acids. The V and J ends lost 0 bases and 4 bases respectively, with 7 bases between them. Germline loops: CDR1 SGHRS, CDR2 YFSETQ. CDR3 bases: TGCGCCAGCAGCTTGGAGCCCCTAGAGACCCAGTACTTC. Protein: CASSLEPLETQYF.

The chain links TRBV7-9 to TRBJ2-5, with 8 bases lining up with TRBD1. This CDR3 is built from 13 residues. J was trimmed by 4 bases and V by 11 bases; bases with no gene match: 9. The germline V gene has CDR1 SEHNR and CDR2 FQNEAQ (reference sequence). Written as DNA, the CDR3 is TGTGCCTGCGACAGGGGCGGAGGAGAGACCCAGTACTTC. Translation gives CACDRGGGETQYF.

The chain employs TRBV4-2 and TRBJ2-1; no clear D gene. CDR3 length equals 13 residues. Germline V CDR1 and CDR2: LGHNA, YNFKEQ. With 3 bases removed from V and 7 bases from J, the gap between germline ends came to 10 bases. The CDR3 reads CASSHWVGNEQFF. The CDR3 nucleotides are TGTGCCAGCAGCCACTGGGTGGGGAATGAGCAGTTCTTC.

J is TRBJ2-2 and V is TRBV27; D ambiguous. CDR1 is MNHEY, CDR2 SMNVEV, per germline (reference sequence). The CDR3 extends over 13 amino acids. V lost 0 bases and J lost 5, with 4 bases in between. The CDR3 loop is CASSLSRTGELFF. The CDR3 coding sequence is TGTGCCAGCAGTTTATCACGAACCGGGGAGCTGTTTTTT.

V usage is TRBV6-1 and J usage is TRBJ2-7; the D is unclear. Germline V lookup: CDR1 MNHNS, CDR2 SASEGT. The CDR3 is 16 residues long. Trimming left V 2 bases short and J 4 bases short, with 18 bases between. The CDR3 bases are TGTGCCAGCAGTGAAAGTGTAGCCTTGGATCTTTACGAGCAGTACTTC. This translates into CASSESVALDLYEQYF.

The rearrangement uses TRBV19 and TRBJ2-1; 9 bases map to TRBD2. CDR1 LNHDA and CDR2 SQIVND come from the germline V gene (reference sequence). Trimming took 2 bases from V and 4 from J; bases not matched to a gene: 6. This CDR3 spans 16 amino acids. Written as DNA, the CDR3 is TGTGCCAGTAGTATATCGGCTAGCGGGACTTACAATGAGCAGTTCTTC. Its protein is CASSISASGTYNEQFF.

The chain couples TRBV9 to TRBJ1-1; D possibly corresponds to TRBD1 (6 bases). The CDR3 is 14 residues long. The V end lost 3 bases, the J end lost 3 bases, and 12 bases lay between the germline ends. The germline V gene has CDR1 SGDLS and CDR2 YYNGEE. CDR3 region: CASSARQADTEAFF. The CDR3, as DNA: TGTGCCAGCAGCGCCAGACAGGCCGACACTGAAGCTTTCTTT.

The chain uses TRBV4-2 and TRBJ1-5; 8 positions match TRBD1. After removal of 3 bases from V and 7 bases from J, the junction contained 8 bases not matched to a gene. The CDR3 loop spans 15 amino acids. Per germline, CDR1 LGHNA and CDR2 YNFKEQ. CDR3: CASSQILRGLQPQHF. The CDR3, as DNA: TGTGCCAGCAGCCAGATACTCAGGGGGCTACAGCCCCAGCATTTT.

This chain joins TRBV28 and TRBJ1-4; D is ambiguous. Germline-derived CDR1 and CDR2 are MDHEN and SYDVKM. Trimming cost V 3 bases and J 12 bases, with 11 bases left between them. The CDR3 spans 12 residues. The CDR3 sequence: CASSLSRRELFF. CDR3 bases: TGTGCCAGCAGTTTGTCCCGCAGAGAACTGTTTTTT.

J is TRBJ1-3 and V is TRBV4-2; D may be TRBD1 (5 bases). The ends were cut back, 2 bases at V and 3 bases at J, with 8 bases in the middle. Germline V CDR1 and CDR2: LGHNA, YNFKEQ. The CDR3 runs 14 residues. In DNA, the CDR3 is TGTGCCAGCAGCCAACCAGGGCTTGGAAACACCATATATTTT. Amino acids: CASSQPGLGNTIYF.

This rearrangement joins TRBV18 to TRBJ1-4, with TRBD1 as a possible D gene (5 bases). The ends were cut back, 0 bases at V and 0 bases at J, with 5 bases in the middle. The CDR3 extends over 15 amino acids. The germline gives CDR1 KGHSH, CDR2 LQKENI. CDR3 residues: CASSPPTATNEKLFF. For the CDR3, the DNA is TGTGCCAGCTCACCACCGACAGCAACTAATGAAAAACTGTTTTTT.

The CDR3 sequence is CASSPSGLLNTEAFF. CDR3 nucleotide sequence: TGTGCCAGCTCACCTTCGGGACTCCTGAACACTGAAGCTTTCTTT. The chain links TRBV18 to TRBJ1-1; perhaps TRBD1 as D (5 bases). Trimming cost V 3 bases and J 0 bases, with 11 bases left between them. Germline V gene sequence: CDR1 KGHSH, CDR2 LQKENI. The CDR3 has 15 residues.

The J gene is TRBJ1-1, the V gene TRBV5-6; no firm D call. V gave up 2 bases and J gave up 1 base, with 9 bases separating them. The CDR3 is 14 residues long. Germline V gene lookup returns CDR1 SGHDT and CDR2 YYEEEE. CDR3 sequence (DNA): TGTGCCAGCAGCTTAGCGGGAGGGAACACTGAAGCTTTCTTT. This gives the protein CASSLAGGNTEAFF.

V gene TRBV5-6 combines with J gene TRBJ2-7; 7 bases agree with TRBD1. Trimming removed 4 bases from V and 7 bases from J; junction bases left unmatched: 11. Germline CDR1 and CDR2: SGHDT and YYEEEE. This CDR3 has 14 residues. In nucleotides, the CDR3 is TGTGCCAGCAGCGGACCACCCTACAGGGGAGAGCAGTACTTC. It yields the protein CASSGPPYRGEQYF. Supplemented by reference TRBV5-6 and TRBJ2-7, the full variable domain reads DAGVTQSPTHLIKTRGQQVTLRCSPKSGHDTVSWYQQALGQGPQFIFQYYEEEERQRGNFPDRFSGHQFPNYSSELNVNALLLGDSALYLCASSGPPYRGEQYFGPGTRLTVT.

The chain has TRBV6-1 and TRBJ2-6, with D unclear. Trimming took 4 bases from V and 0 from J, leaving 4 bases between them. Per germline, CDR1 MNHNS and CDR2 SASEGT. The CDR3 length is 14 residues. This CDR3 reads CASSASSGANVLTF. The CDR3 nucleotides read TGTGCCAGCAGTGCCTCCTCTGGGGCCAACGTCCTGACTTTC.

This chain joins TRBV7-9 and TRBJ2-1, with TRBD2 matching 9 bases. The germline gives CDR1 SEHNR, CDR2 FQNEAQ (reference sequence). J lost 6 bases, V lost 1 base, and 7 bases had no gene match. CDR3 length: 16 amino acids. CDR3 nucleotide sequence: TGTGCCAGCAGCTTAGGTCTAGCGGGATTAGTCAATGAGCAGTTCTTC. Protein: CASSLGLAGLVNEQFF.

A few counts support this clone. The J gene is TRBJ2-7, the V gene TRBV30; perhaps TRBD1 as D (5 bases). The ends were cut back, 5 bases at V and 7 bases at J, with 15 bases in the middle. The CDR3 has 12 amino acids. Germline CDR1 GTSNPN, CDR2 SVGIG (reference sequence). CDR3 region: CAWAQTGSEQYF. The CDR3 nucleotides read TGTGCCTGGGCACAAACAGGCTCGGAGCAGTACTTC.

This chain connects TRBV28 to TRBJ1-5; D possibly corresponds to TRBD1 (5 bases). With 4 bases removed from V and 2 bases from J, the gap between germline ends came to 12 bases. Per the germline V gene, CDR1 is MDHEN and CDR2 is SYDVKM. There are 15 residues in the CDR3. The CDR3 here is CASSSQGLGNQPQHF. CDR3 DNA sequence: TGTGCCAGCAGTTCCCAGGGATTGGGCAATCAGCCCCAGCATTTT.

This clone showed up just once. The chain is built from TRBV19 and TRBJ2-5; TRBD2 is a possible D gene (7 bases). This CDR3 spans 15 amino acids. The germline CDR1 and CDR2 sequences are LNHDA and SQIVND (reference sequence). V gave up 2 bases and J gave up 5 bases, with 15 bases separating them. CDR3 sequence: CASSISEGGVETQYF. As DNA, the CDR3 is TGTGCCAGTAGTATATCGGAGGGGGGGGTGGAGACCCAGTACTTC. Complete variable domain (other parts from reference TRBV19 and TRBJ2-5): DGGITQSPKYLFRKEGQNVTLSCEQNLNHDAMYWYRQDPGQGLRLIYYSQIVNDFQKGDIAEGYSVSREKKESFPLTVTSAQKNPTAFYLCASSISEGGVETQYFGPGTRLLVL.

CDR3 residues: CASTGKNIQYF. CDR3 nucleotide sequence: TGTGCCAGCACGGGGAAAAACATTCAGTACTTC. The V and J genes are TRBV6-1 and TRBJ2-4, with D maybe TRBD2 (5 bases). Trimming stripped 7 bases from V and 4 bases from J, with 5 bases between. CDR1 MNHNS and CDR2 SASEGT come from the germline V gene. This CDR3 has 11 amino acids.

This chain connects TRBV28 to TRBJ2-7, with TRBD2 matching over 13 bases. The V and J ends lost 3 bases and 4 bases, in that order; junction bases with no gene match: 3. In germline, CDR1 is MDHEN, CDR2 SYDVKM. CDR3 length equals 15 residues. CDR3 protein: CASSFWTSGSYEQYF. The DNA for the CDR3 is TGTGCCAGCAGTTTCTGGACTAGCGGGAGTTACGAGCAGTACTTC.